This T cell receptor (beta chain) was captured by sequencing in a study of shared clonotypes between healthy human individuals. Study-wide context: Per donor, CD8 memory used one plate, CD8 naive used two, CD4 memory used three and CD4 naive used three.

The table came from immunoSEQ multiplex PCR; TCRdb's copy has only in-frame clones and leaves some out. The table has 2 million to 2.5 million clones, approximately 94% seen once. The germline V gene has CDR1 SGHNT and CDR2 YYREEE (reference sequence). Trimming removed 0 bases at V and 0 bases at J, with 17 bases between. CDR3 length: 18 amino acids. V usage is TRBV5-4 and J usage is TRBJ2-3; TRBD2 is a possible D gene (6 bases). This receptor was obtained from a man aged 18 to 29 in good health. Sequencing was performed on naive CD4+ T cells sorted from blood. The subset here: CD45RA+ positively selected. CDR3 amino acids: CASSLGGRGRPSTDTQYF. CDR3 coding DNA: TGTGCCAGCAGCTTGGGAGGTCGGGGGAGGCCTAGCACAGATACGCAGTATTTT.